Each of the 6 T cell receptor beta chains below was sequenced from the same sample in a study of OX40 agonist ivuxolimab in advanced cancers. The table came from immunoSEQ multiplex PCR; TCRdb's copy has only in-frame clones and leaves some out. Among roughly 90,000 clones listed, approximately 85% were seen once. The sample in question was CD4+ or CD8+ T cells sorted from blood, obtained in a trial of the OX40 agonist ivuxolimab. The origin of the receptors is an adult with an advanced solid tumor such as melanoma, head and neck, liver or kidney cancer.

This clone was detected once. This chain connects TRBV4-1 to TRBJ2-1; D may be TRBD2 (6 bases). Trimming pared 4 bases from V and 3 bases from J, leaving 10 bases between. Germline values: CDR1 MGHRA, CDR2 YSYEKL. This CDR3 spans 14 amino acids. CDR3 sequence: CASSRRGDYNEQFF. CDR3 DNA sequence: TGCGCCAGCAGCCGGCGGGGTGACTACAATGAGCAGTTCTTC.

The genes are TRBV2 and TRBJ2-3; 9 nucleotides align to TRBD2. The V and J ends lost 6 bases and 5 bases, in that order; junction bases with no gene match: 15. The CDR3 is made up of 17 amino acids. CDR1 and CDR2 from the germline V gene are SNHLY and FYNNEI. CDR3 DNA: TGTGCCAGCAGCCTATACTCCGCTCGCGGGGGGGTAGATACGCAGTATTTT. Translation: CASSLYSARGGVDTQYF.

The J gene is TRBJ2-5, the V gene TRBV28; 10 bases agree with TRBD2. CDR1 MDHEN and CDR2 SYDVKM come from the germline V gene. The J segment lost 5 bases and the V segment lost 2 bases, leaving 8 bases of the junction unmatched. This CDR3 spans 16 amino acids. The CDR3 nucleotides are TGTGCCAGCAGTTTAGTACTAGCGGGGCCTCCCGAGACCCAGTACTTC. This gives the protein CASSLVLAGPPETQYF. The full variable domain, its missing parts supplied by reference TRBV28 and TRBJ2-5, is DVKVTQSSRYLVKRTGEKVFLECVQDMDHENMFWYRQDPGLGLRLIYFSYDVKMKEKGDIPEGYSVSREKKERFSLILESASTNQTSMYLCASSLVLAGPPETQYFGPGTRLLVL.

V usage is TRBV10-3 and J usage is TRBJ2-1; 9 nucleotides align to TRBD2. Looked up from germline, CDR1 is ENHRY and CDR2 is SYGVKD. V lost 0 bases and J lost 10; bases outside the gene matches: 10. The CDR3 sequence is 16 residues long. CDR3 coding DNA: TGTGCCATCAGTGAGTCGGTTGGCGGGGGGGCTCAAGAGCAGTTCTTC. Its protein product is CAISESVGGGAQEQFF.

The chain links TRBV19 to TRBJ2-1, with 7 nucleotides matching TRBD1. The CDR3 totals 15 residues. The germline gives CDR1 LNHDA, CDR2 SQIVND (reference sequence). V dropped 2 bases and J dropped 6; count of bases not matched to a gene: 7. The CDR3 is CASSIIPNRGNEQFF. The DNA of the CDR3 is TGTGCCAGTAGTATAATCCCCAACAGGGGCAATGAGCAGTTCTTC.

The rearrangement uses TRBV5-4 and TRBJ1-4; 10 nucleotides match TRBD1. This CDR3 spans 15 amino acids. Germline lookup yields CDR1 SGHNT and CDR2 YYREEE (reference sequence). Germline trimming cut 4 bases from V and 8 bases from J; bases unmatched to any gene: 8. Written as DNA, the CDR3 is TGTGCCAGCAGCCTCGGACAGGGGGGGGGCGAAAAACTGTTTTTT. It is translated as CASSLGQGGGEKLFF.